A single T cell receptor (beta chain) is shown here with its context. The sample is drawn from a study of CD8+ T cells in alopecia areata. Once RNA had been extracted, it was reverse transcribed into cDNA to act as the sequencing template. Method: immunoSEQ multiplex PCR; TCRdb's copy keeps in-frame clones and lacks some. The table has 150,000 or so clones, 45% to 55% seen once; the top ten hold roughly a fifth. This CDR3 has 11 amino acids. The V gene's germline CDR1 is WSHSY and CDR2 SAAADI. The V gene lost 6 bases and the J gene lost 7 bases, with 9 bases spanning the gap. The material sequenced was CD8+ T cells sorted from blood, taken at week 0. V is TRBV10-2 and J is TRBJ1-1, with D unclear. The origin of this receptor is a human donor with alopecia areata. The CDR3 spells CASRDPFEAFF. As DNA, the CDR3 is TGCGCCAGCAGGGACCCGTTTGAAGCTTTCTTT.